The 22 T cell receptor beta chains below were found in one sample sequenced in a study of T cell repertoires in cytomegalovirus infection. MiXCR was run by TCRdb on the reads, yielding one entry per CDR3 protein. The sample lists 370,000 or so distinct CDR3 sequences; about 35% were seen once. The antigens of these receptors remain unknown. This material consisted of cultured PBMCs, taken from culture after CMV antigen stimulation. These receptors were taken from a human donor in good health (CMV status not recorded). Some clones in this sample may be carry-over from other donors' samples.

This clonotype was seen more than once but under ten times. The chain joins TRBV7-2 to TRBJ2-7; 7 nucleotides line up with TRBD1. Germline V gene data show CDR1 as SGHTA and CDR2 as FQGNSA. The CDR3 contains 15 residues. J lost 0 bases, V lost 10 bases, and 12 bases had no gene match. CDR3 sequence reads: CATLRDSESSYEQYV. Written as DNA, the CDR3 is TGTGCCACCCTCCGGGACAGTGAGAGCTCCTACGAGCAGTACGTC.

This clonotype has only a few counts. The chain is built from TRBV28 and TRBJ1-2; D possibly corresponds to TRBD1 (6 bases). This CDR3 has 15 amino acids. Germline CDR1 and CDR2: MDHEN and SYDVKM. V lost 8 bases and J 7 bases, leaving 23 bases between the germline ends. Here the CDR3 DNA reads TGTGCCAGCGACGAGACGACAGGTTTTTTTGGTGGCTACACCTTC. Translated: CASDETTGFFGGYTF.

This clonotype came up a few times. The chain combines TRBV7-2 with TRBJ1-2; 8 bases are shared with TRBD1. The germline CDR1 and CDR2 sequences are SGHTA and FQGNSA. The trim removed 5 bases at V and 8 bases at J, leaving 10 bases unmatched. The CDR3 has 14 amino acids. In DNA form, the CDR3 reads TGTGCCAGCAGCGATGCCCCCAGGACAGGGGGCTACACCTTC. Translating gives CASSDAPRTGGYTF. The variable domain in full, with the rest retrieved from reference TRBV7-2 and TRBJ1-2, is GAGVSQSPSNKVTEKGKDVELRCDPISGHTALYWYRQSLGQGLEFLIYFQGNSAPDKSGLPSDRFSAERTGGSVSTLTIQRTQQEDSAVYLCASSDAPRTGGYTFGSGTRLTVV.

The table lists this clonotype with a few counts. The rearrangement joins TRBV6-6 to TRBJ1-5; tentative D call: TRBD1 (6 bases). CDR1 and CDR2 (germline): MNHNY, SVGAGI (reference sequence). The CDR3 covers 13 residues. Trimming took 6 bases from V and 7 from J, leaving 13 bases between them. The CDR3 DNA reads as TGTGCCAGCAGAAACAGGGAGGTCCAGCCCCAGCATTTT. It translates to CASRNREVQPQHF.

This chain connects TRBV6-6 to TRBJ2-5; unclear D gene. Trimming took 6 bases from V and 4 from J, leaving 18 bases between them. The CDR3 totals 15 residues. Germline-derived CDR1 and CDR2 are MNHNY and SVGAGI (reference sequence). DNA for the CDR3: TGTGCCAGCAGACGAGACCCATTCCCTGGAGAGACCCAGTACTTC. It codes for CASRRDPFPGETQYF.

V is TRBV24-1 and J is TRBJ2-2; TRBD2 agrees at 10 bases. Germline loops: CDR1 KGHDR, CDR2 SFDVKD. The CDR3 covers 18 residues. The J segment lost 1 base and the V segment lost 0 bases, leaving 4 bases of the junction unmatched. Written as DNA, the CDR3 is TGTGCCACCAGTGATTTGTTCGGGACTAGCGTGAACACCGGGGAGCTGTTTTTT. Protein sequence: CATSDLFGTSVNTGELFF.

The rearrangement joins TRBV6-8 to TRBJ1-6, with no clear D. Germline CDR1 MNHGY, CDR2 SAAAGT. The CDR3 spans 17 residues. Trimming took 4 bases from V and 0 from J, leaving 13 bases between them. CDR3 sequence: CASSSPAGSSYNSPLHF. CDR3 DNA sequence: TGTGCCAGCAGTTCCCCCGCGGGGAGCTCCTATAATTCACCCCTCCACTTT.

This clonotype was counted a few times. V is TRBV7-6 and J is TRBJ2-5; 11 nucleotides line up with TRBD2. Germline V gene sequence: CDR1 SGHVS, CDR2 FNYEAQ. The trim removed 3 bases at V and 4 bases at J, leaving 4 bases unmatched. The CDR3 is 15 amino acids. The CDR3 spells CASSFLAGGTETQYF. CDR3 coding DNA: TGTGCCAGCAGCTTCTTAGCGGGAGGGACAGAGACCCAGTACTTC.

The chain carries TRBV29-1 and TRBJ2-5; 12 positions match TRBD1. The CDR3 is made up of 15 amino acids. Germline lookup yields CDR1 SQVTM and CDR2 ANQGSEA. Unmatched junction bases numbered 4, after V lost 4 bases and J lost 1 base. CDR3: CSVAPGQGAQETQYF. CDR3 DNA sequence: TGCAGCGTTGCGCCGGGACAGGGGGCCCAAGAGACCCAGTACTTC.

This clonotype has a single count. This chain joins TRBV11-3 and TRBJ2-1; 11 bases agree with TRBD2. With 4 bases clipped from V and 8 bases from J, the junction kept 16 bases outside the gene matches. The CDR3 totals 18 residues. Germline V gives CDR1 SGHNT, CDR2 YENEEA. The chain's CDR3 is CASSSPGVAGGQAHEQFF. CDR3 in DNA: TGTGCCAGCAGCTCCCCCGGAGTAGCGGGAGGGCAAGCCCATGAGCAGTTCTTC.

This clonotype was counted only a few times. CDR3 sequence (DNA): TGTGCCAGCAGCTTAGCGGAGGGCCACTACGAGCAGTACTTC. Protein product: CASSLAEGHYEQYF. V usage is TRBV7-7 and J usage is TRBJ2-7, with a weak D call TRBD2 (6 bases). CDR1 and CDR2 (germline): SSHAT, FNYEAQ (reference sequence). The V end lost 0 bases, the J end lost 3 bases, and 9 bases lay between the germline ends. This CDR3 comprises 14 residues.

This clonotype came up a few times. This chain uses TRBV7-2 with TRBJ1-2; no clear D gene. CDR1 SGHTA and CDR2 FQGNSA come from the germline V gene. The V gene lost 0 bases and the J gene lost 4 bases, with 9 bases spanning the gap. The CDR3 spans 14 residues. The CDR3 protein is CASSLAIGGYGYTF. The CDR3, as DNA: TGTGCCAGCAGCTTAGCGATAGGCGGCTATGGCTACACCTTC.

The rearrangement links TRBV30 to TRBJ1-1, with 7 positions matching TRBD1. With 3 bases clipped from V and 8 bases from J, the junction kept 12 bases outside the gene matches. The CDR3 loop spans 14 amino acids. Germline V gives CDR1 GTSNPN, CDR2 SVGIG (reference sequence). CDR3 bases: TGTGCCTGGAGCCCCGGGCAGTTGGACAGGGAAGCTTTCTTT. It is translated as CAWSPGQLDREAFF. Full variable domain (rest looked up from reference TRBV30 and TRBJ1-1): SQTIHQWPATLVQPVGSPLSLECTVEGTSNPNLYWYRQAAGRGLQLLFYSVGIGQISSEVPQNLSASRPQDRQFILSSKKLLLSDSGFYLCAWSPGQLDREAFFGQGTRLTVV.

As to this clonotype: Germline is not matched at one junction end, which may reflect a read error. The rearrangement links TRBV12-3 or TRBV12-4 to TRBJ2-1; 10 nucleotides match TRBD2. The CDR3 consists of 13 residues. CDR3 in DNA: TGTGCCAGCAGTTCCGGACCGGGACTAGCGCTTGTCTTC. Translated, it gives CASSSGPGLALVF.

The CDR3 DNA reads TGTGCCAGCAGTTACTCCCCTGGGGCAACTAATGAAAAACTGTTTTTT. It yields the protein CASSYSPGATNEKLFF. J is TRBJ1-4 and V is TRBV6-5; D remains unclear. The ends were cut back, 0 bases at V and 0 bases at J, with 8 bases in the middle. This CDR3 comprises 16 residues. Germline lookup yields CDR1 MNHEY and CDR2 SVGAGI.

This chain links TRBV27 with TRBJ2-1, with a weak D call TRBD2 (5 bases). Between the trimmed V and J ends, which lost 6 bases and 5 bases, there was a span of 17 bases. This CDR3 is 15 amino acids long. In germline, CDR1 is MNHEY, CDR2 SMNVEV (reference sequence). This chain's CDR3 is CASSGPIRGDNEQFF. The CDR3 DNA is TGTGCCAGCAGCGGTCCAATACGGGGAGACAATGAGCAGTTCTTC.

This clonotype was observed a handful of times. This chain links TRBV7-2 with TRBJ2-2, with D perhaps being TRBD1 or TRBD2 (5 bases each). CDR3 length equals 15 residues. Germline-derived CDR1 and CDR2 are SGHTA and FQGNSA. Trimming took 5 bases from V and 5 from J, leaving 15 bases between them. The CDR3 DNA sequence: TGTGCCAGCAGCAAAGGGGTTTGGGGGACCGGGGAGCTGTTTTTT. It translates to CASSKGVWGTGELFF.

This clonotype was counted between two and nine times. The V and J genes are TRBV24-1 and TRBJ2-5; D is unclear. The CDR3 has 15 residues. CDR1 KGHDR and CDR2 SFDVKD come from the germline V gene. Trimming took off 3 bases at V and 4 bases at J, with 14 bases between the two ends. The CDR3 reads CATSDMEGLGETQYF. The DNA for the CDR3 is TGTGCCACCAGTGATATGGAAGGGCTTGGAGAGACCCAGTACTTC.

V is TRBV7-3 and J is TRBJ2-7, with a possible D match to TRBD1 (5 bases). Trimming took 4 bases from V and 1 from J, leaving 8 bases between them. The CDR3 covers 13 residues. Germline lookup yields CDR1 SGHTA and CDR2 FQGTGA. CDR3 protein: CASSSRQSYEQYF. CDR3 bases: TGTGCCAGCAGCTCCCGACAGTCCTACGAGCAGTACTTC.

This clonotype was observed once. V and J are TRBV5-1 and TRBJ1-1; D perhaps matches TRBD1 (5 bases). V was clipped by 4 bases and J by 4 bases, with 17 bases between them. CDR3 length equals 15 residues. CDR1 and CDR2 (germline): SGHRS, YFSETQ. As DNA, the CDR3 is TGCGCCAGCAGCCCCAGTGGGGGAGGCGGCACTGAAGCTTTCTTT. Translated, it gives CASSPSGGGGTEAFF. Using reference TRBV5-1 and TRBJ1-1 for the parts outside the CDR3, the full variable domain is KAGVTQTPRYLIKTRGQQVTLSCSPISGHRSVSWYQQTPGQGLQFLFEYFSETQRNKGNFPGRFSGRQFSNSRSEMNVSTLELGDSALYLCASSPSGGGGTEAFFGQGTRLTVV.

This clonotype was seen only a few times. The chain joins TRBV7-2 to TRBJ1-1; D ambiguous. Looked up from germline, CDR1 is SGHTA and CDR2 is FQGNSA. The ends were cut back, 5 bases at V and 1 base at J, with 8 bases in the middle. The CDR3 totals 13 residues. This CDR3 is CASSGHSNTEAFF. The CDR3 DNA is TGTGCCAGCAGCGGTCATTCGAACACTGAAGCTTTCTTT.

This clonotype was seen a few times. V is TRBV19 and J is TRBJ2-7; TRBD1 agrees at 8 bases. CDR3 length equals 15 residues. Germline CDR1 and CDR2: LNHDA and SQIVND (reference sequence). The J segment lost 3 bases and the V segment lost 3 bases, leaving 7 bases of the junction unmatched. The CDR3 protein is CASSIAQGEIYEQYF. DNA of the CDR3: TGTGCCAGTAGTATTGCACAGGGGGAGATCTACGAGCAGTACTTC.